Listed below are T cell receptor beta chains from one sample, sequenced in a study of CD8+ T cells in alopecia areata. The data were produced by immunoSEQ multiplex PCR, yet TCRdb's version contains in-frame clones alone and is incomplete. The table lists a few hundred thousand clones, about 56% of them singletons, with 4.9% in the top ten. The material sequenced was CD8+ T cells sorted from blood. The receptors come from a human donor in good health. Both conserved end residues are part of each CDR3. D genes are given only for firm matches. Where a row states a size, it is once, few, many or the class of an expanded clone; other rows omit it.

clone_size,d_call,cdr3_length,v_call,j_call,cdr3_aa,cdr3_nt
few,.,12,TRBV10-3,TRBJ1-3,CAIKSEQNTIYF,TGTGCCATCAAGTCGGAGCAGAACACCATATATTTT
.,.,15,TRBV5-6,TRBJ2-3,CASSLTAGKADTQYF,TGTGCCAGCAGCTTAACCGCGGGGAAAGCAGATACGCAGTATTTT
.,.,14,TRBV7-9,TRBJ1-2,CASSLVSGDYGYTF,TGTGCCAGCAGCTTAGTGTCAGGTGACTATGGCTACACCTTC
few,.,12,TRBV7-2,TRBJ2-5,CASSPMRKTQYF,TGTGCCAGCAGCCCAATGAGAAAGACCCAGTACTTC
.,TRBD2,16,TRBV29-1,TRBJ2-2,CSVEKGTNTNTGELFF,TGCAGCGTTGAAAAGGGGACTAACACGAACACCGGGGAGCTGTTTTTT
.,.,13,TRBV6-5,TRBJ2-5,CASSLRVEETQYF,TGTGCCAGCAGTTTGAGAGTTGAGGAGACCCAGTACTTC
.,.,14,TRBV5-1,TRBJ2-5,CASSPNSAGETQYF,TGCGCCAGCAGCCCCAACTCTGCCGGGGAGACCCAGTACTTC
few,.,14,TRBV7-9,TRBJ1-5,CASSSTEYDQPQHF,TGTGCCAGCAGCTCGACAGAATACGATCAGCCCCAGCATTTT
.,.,15,TRBV9,TRBJ1-5,CASSVADNSNQPQHF,TGTGCCAGCAGCGTAGCGGACAATAGCAATCAGCCCCAGCATTTT
.,.,15,TRBV6-1,TRBJ2-3,CASSTQGRWTDTQYF,TGTGCCAGCAGTACCCAGGGAAGGTGGACAGATACGCAGTATTTT
.,.,15,TRBV4-1,TRBJ2-1,CASSQGAGDYNEQFF,TGCGCCAGCAGCCAAGGAGCGGGCGACTACAATGAGCAGTTCTTC
few,TRBD1,14,TRBV28,TRBJ1-5,CASRDRVSNQPQHF,TGTGCCAGCAGGGACAGGGTGAGCAATCAGCCCCAGCATTTT
.,.,19,TRBV30,TRBJ1-1,CAWSPSSQGLFELNTEAFF,TGTGCCTGGAGTCCTTCGAGCCAGGGACTTTTTGAACTGAACACTGAAGCTTTCTTT
.,.,12,TRBV29-1,TRBJ2-7,CSVPGLQDEQYF,TGCAGCGTTCCGGGGCTTCAGGACGAGCAGTACTTC
.,.,13,TRBV29-1,TRBJ1-2,CSVTDSPNYGYTF,TGCAGCGTAACAGATAGCCCTAACTATGGCTACACCTTC
.,TRBD1,15,TRBV4-1,TRBJ1-5,CASSEPGQGNQPQHF,TGCGCCAGCAGCGAACCGGGACAGGGGAATCAGCCCCAGCATTTT
.,.,13,TRBV7-2,TRBJ1-1,CASALRAWTEAFF,TGTGCCAGCGCCCTTCGGGCGTGGACTGAAGCTTTCTTT
.,.,16,TRBV2,TRBJ2-3,CASTDAVDNRTDTQYF,TGTGCCAGCACCGATGCAGTAGACAACCGCACAGATACGCAGTATTTT
.,.,14,TRBV5-6,TRBJ2-1,CASRLKQGSHEQFF,TGTGCCAGCAGGCTAAAACAGGGTAGCCACGAGCAGTTCTTC
.,.,15,TRBV7-6,TRBJ2-6,CASSLAYSGANVLTF,TGTGCCAGCAGCTTAGCCTACAGTGGGGCCAACGTCCTGACTTTC
.,.,14,TRBV2,TRBJ1-5,CASQPTGGDQPQHF,TGTGCCAGCCAACCTACAGGCGGAGATCAGCCCCAGCATTTT
few,.,16,TRBV29-1,TRBJ2-1,CSVEEGSGSPYNEQFF,TGCAGCGTTGAGGAGGGTAGCGGTTCACCCTACAATGAGCAGTTCTTC
.,.,12,TRBV29-1,TRBJ2-7,CSVEEGTNEQYF,TGCAGCGTTGAGGAGGGAACAAACGAGCAGTACTTC
.,.,13,TRBV29-1,TRBJ1-1,CSVRPGMNTEAFF,TGCAGCGTTCGACCGGGAATGAACACTGAAGCTTTCTTT
.,TRBD1,14,TRBV5-6,TRBJ2-1,CASSLGQGANEQFF,TGTGCCAGCAGCTTGGGGCAGGGGGCCAATGAGCAGTTCTTC
.,.,14,TRBV6-5,TRBJ1-1,CASSYSYRVTEAFF,TGTGCCAGCAGTTACTCGTACAGGGTCACTGAAGCTTTCTTT
.,TRBD1,13,TRBV10-2,TRBJ1-2,CASGTEANYGYTF,TGCGCCAGCGGGACAGAAGCTAACTATGGCTACACCTTC
.,.,15,TRBV11-1,TRBJ2-2,CASSRPETNTGELFF,TGTGCCAGCAGCCGACCCGAGACGAACACCGGGGAGCTGTTTTTT
.,TRBD2,17,TRBV5-1,TRBJ2-1,CASTVGTSGGPGDEQFF,TGCGCCAGCACGGTGGGAACTAGCGGGGGGCCAGGGGATGAGCAGTTCTTC
few,.,12,TRBV29-1,TRBJ1-1,CSVEGITAEAFF,TGCAGCGTTGAAGGTATTACAGCTGAAGCTTTCTTT
.,.,12,TRBV2,TRBJ2-1,CASSEGGHEQFF,TGTGCCAGCAGTGAGGGGGGCCATGAGCAGTTCTTC
few,.,12,TRBV5-4,TRBJ2-5,CASSLSGETQYF,TGTGCCAGCAGCCTCAGCGGGGAGACCCAGTACTTC
.,TRBD1,16,TRBV15,TRBJ2-7,CATSTPRQGISYEQYF,TGTGCCACCAGCACCCCCCGACAGGGGATCTCCTACGAGCAGTACTTC
.,.,17,TRBV5-4,TRBJ2-3,CASSPARGLSSTDTQYF,TGTGCCAGCAGCCCGGCCCGGGGGCTTTCTAGCACAGATACGCAGTATTTT
.,TRBD2,15,TRBV11-2,TRBJ2-5,CASSLVTSGAETQYF,TGTGCCAGCAGCTTAGTCACTAGCGGGGCGGAGACCCAGTACTTC
.,.,13,TRBV29-1,TRBJ1-2,CSAWGGADYGYTF,TGCAGCGCCTGGGGGGGAGCCGACTATGGCTACACCTTC
.,.,14,TRBV5-6,TRBJ2-7,CASSHSLQGYEQYF,TGTGCCAGCAGCCATTCATTACAGGGTTACGAGCAGTACTTC
few,TRBD2,17,TRBV7-9,TRBJ2-3,CASSPKLAGGDTDTQYF,TGTGCCAGCAGCCCGAAACTAGCGGGGGGAGACACAGATACGCAGTATTTT